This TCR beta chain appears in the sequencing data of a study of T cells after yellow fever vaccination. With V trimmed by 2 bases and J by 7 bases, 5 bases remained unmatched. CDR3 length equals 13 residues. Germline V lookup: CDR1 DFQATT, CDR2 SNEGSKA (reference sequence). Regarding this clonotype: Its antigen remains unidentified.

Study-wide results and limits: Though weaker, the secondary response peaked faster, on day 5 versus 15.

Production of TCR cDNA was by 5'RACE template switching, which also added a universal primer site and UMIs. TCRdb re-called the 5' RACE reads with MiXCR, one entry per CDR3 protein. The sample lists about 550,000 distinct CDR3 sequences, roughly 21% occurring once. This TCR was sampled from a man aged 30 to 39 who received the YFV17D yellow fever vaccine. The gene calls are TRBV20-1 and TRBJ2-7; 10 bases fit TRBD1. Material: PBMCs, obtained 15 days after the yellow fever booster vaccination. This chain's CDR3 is CSARRDRGGEQYF. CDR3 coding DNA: TGCAGTGCTAGACGGGACAGGGGAGGGGAGCAGTACTTC.